This T cell receptor (beta chain) was profiled in a study of beta chain features in type 1 diabetes. The study, taken as a whole, reports: VDJ junctions from patients with type 1 diabetes contained fewer insertions and more deletions.

cDNA synthesis used the whole RNA isolate, giving expressed TCRB sequences. The average read count of naive, central memory and regulatory T cell samples was around 3.6 million. Clones were read by immunoSEQ multiplex PCR, and TCRdb kept only the in-frame ones, dropping some. This repertoire shows 350,000 to 400,000 clones, around 15% found once; its top ten account for under 0.02%. In this sample, this clone turned up a few times. As yet, its antigen is unknown. Source material: naive CD4+ T cells from blood. The receptor comes from a woman between 18 and 29 years old in good health.

CDR3 DNA: TGTGCCAGCAGCGTAGTTGGACACTCGGAGGAAAAACTGTTTTTT. Translating it yields CASSVVGHSEEKLFF. The chain joins TRBV9 to TRBJ1-4, with D maybe TRBD1 (5 bases). This CDR3 is 15 amino acids long. Deletions cut 0 bases from V and 8 bases from J, with 14 bases between. Germline assignment: CDR1 SGDLS and CDR2 YYNGEE.